Listed below are T cell receptor beta chains from one sample, sequenced in a study of Ad26.COV2.S vaccination and SARS-CoV-2 variants. TCRdb keeps only in-frame clones here, not all; method: immunoSEQ multiplex PCR. The profile shows 430,000 or so clones, more than 80% of them singletons. The source material was peripheral blood, sampled in a trial of Ad26.COV2.S vaccine versus placebo. The source of these receptors is a person between 18 and 65 years old who received the Ad26.COV2.S COVID-19 vaccine or a placebo. CDR3s include the opening cysteine and the closing phenylalanine or tryptophan. Each record gives: CDR3 length, D gene, clone size, V gene, J gene, CDR3 DNA, CDR3 protein. A D gene is named only where the DNA matches it firmly. Size values are once, few and many counts, or a class for expanded clones, and some rows have none.

>13|TRBD1|-|TRBV12-3/TRBV12-4|TRBJ2-3
TGTGCCAGCAGGCCTGACAGGGCAGATACGCAGTATTTT
CASRPDRADTQYF
>16|TRBD2|-|TRBV30|TRBJ2-1
TGTGCCTGGAGTGGGTTAGCGGGAGTAAACTACAATGAGCAGTTCTTC
CAWSGLAGVNYNEQFF
>17|TRBD2|-|TRBV29-1|TRBJ2-3
TGCAGCGTTGCCCTAGCGGGAGGGCCTTTTACCACAGATACGCAGTATTTT
CSVALAGGPFTTDTQYF
>13|-|-|TRBV11-2|TRBJ1-1
TGTGCCAGCAGCTCCGGCATGGTCACTGAAGCTTTCTTT
CASSSGMVTEAFF
>13|-|-|TRBV9|TRBJ2-1
TGTGCCAGCGGGGCTCGGGAAGGAAATGAGCAGTTCTTC
CASGAREGNEQFF
>15|-|-|TRBV5-4|TRBJ2-1
TGTGCCAGCAGCGAGAGGTCTAGGTCCTACAATGAGCAGTTCTTC
CASSERSRSYNEQFF
>19|TRBD2|once|TRBV11-2|TRBJ2-7
TGTGCCAGCAGCTGGGTAATTGGGACTAGCGACCCCCTATACTACGAGCAGTACTTC
CASSWVIGTSDPLYYEQYF
>15|TRBD1|-|TRBV6-1|TRBJ1-5
TGTGCCAGCAGTGAAAGTACCAGGGGGCATCAGCCCCAGCATTTT
CASSESTRGHQPQHF
>10|-|-|TRBV5-8|TRBJ2-7
TGTGCCAGCAGCTTGGTTGAGCAGTACTTC
CASSLVEQYF
>14|-|-|TRBV23-1|TRBJ1-1
TGCGCCAGCAGTCAACAGGGAGTGGGAACTGAAGCTTTCTTT
CASSQQGVGTEAFF
>15|-|-|TRBV5-1|TRBJ2-1
TGCGCCAGCAGCTTGGCGCCGGGCTCCTACAATGAGCAGTTCTTC
CASSLAPGSYNEQFF
>15|TRBD1|-|TRBV7-2|TRBJ2-7
TGTGCCAGCAGCTTCATGGACAGGGGTTACTACGAGCAGTACTTC
CASSFMDRGYYEQYF
>15|-|-|TRBV2|TRBJ1-1
TGTGCCAGCAGTGAATTAGTACGGGCGAACACTGAAGCTTTCTTT
CASSELVRANTEAFF
>15|-|-|TRBV3-1/TRBV3-2|TRBJ1-2
TGTGCCAGCAGCCCCCCCCCGACGGTGCACTATGGCTACACCTTC
CASSPPPTVHYGYTF
>16|TRBD1|-|TRBV30|TRBJ2-5
TGTGCCTGGAGTGTAGGTGTAGGGGGCGCGTTCGAGACCCAGTACTTC
CAWSVGVGGAFETQYF
>17|TRBD1|-|TRBV30|TRBJ1-6
TGTGCCTGGAGTGGGGGACAGGCCAGCTCCTATAATTCACCCCTCCACTTT
CAWSGGQASSYNSPLHF
>14|-|-|TRBV7-8|TRBJ2-2
TGTGCCAGCAGCTTCCAGGTACCCCTCGGGGAGCTGTTTTTT
CASSFQVPLGELFF
>15|-|few|TRBV21-1|TRBJ1-5
TGTGCCAGCAGCAAAGAGGGCAGCTTCAATCAGCCCCAGCATTTT
CASSKEGSFNQPQHF
>14|TRBD1|-|TRBV11-2|TRBJ1-5
TGTGCCAGCAGCTTAACAGGGGTCAATCAGCCCCAGCATTTT
CASSLTGVNQPQHF
>13|-|-|TRBV7-2|TRBJ2-1
TGTGCCAGCAGCCACGGGGGAGGACATGAGCAGTTCTTC
CASSHGGGHEQFF
>11|TRBD2|-|TRBV20-1|TRBJ2-1
TGCAGTGCTAGCGGGAGGGATGAGCAGTTCTTC
CSASGRDEQFF
>14|-|-|TRBV7-9|TRBJ2-3
TGTGCCAGCAGCTTCAGCGGCAGGGCAGATACGCAGTATTTT
CASSFSGRADTQYF
>16|TRBD2|-|TRBV6-2/TRBV6-3|TRBJ2-6
TGTGCCAGCAGCCGGGGGGGTCCCGCTGGGGCCAACGTCCTGACTTTC
CASSRGGPAGANVLTF
>14|TRBD2|-|TRBV6-5|TRBJ2-2
TGTGCCAGCAGCGGACTAGCGCAAACCGGGGAGCTGTTTTTT
CASSGLAQTGELFF
>14|-|-|TRBV6-5|TRBJ2-7
TGTGCCAGCAGTACACGCAGGAGCTCCTACGAGCAGTACTTC
CASSTRRSSYEQYF
>16|-|-|TRBV4-1|TRBJ1-2
TGCGCCAGCAGCCAAGACCCCAGGCCAGCTAACTATGGCTACACCTTC
CASSQDPRPANYGYTF
>11|-|-|TRBV27|TRBJ2-1
TGTGCCAGCAGTTTGGGCTACGAGCAGTTCTTC
CASSLGYEQFF
>15|-|-|TRBV4-1|TRBJ2-7
TGCGCCAGCAGCCAAGAGGGCAGGGCATCGCACGAGCAGTACTTC
CASSQEGRASHEQYF
>13|-|-|TRBV6-2/TRBV6-3|TRBJ2-3
TGTGCCAGCAGCCTACTCGGGACGGATACGCAGTATTTT
CASSLLGTDTQYF
>16|TRBD1|-|TRBV9|TRBJ2-7
TGTGCCAGCAGCGTAGCCCCCGGACAGGGGGCCTACGAGCAGTACTTC
CASSVAPGQGAYEQYF
>12|-|-|TRBV30|TRBJ1-2
TGTGCCTGGAGCGACAGGCCCTATGGCTACACCTTC
CAWSDRPYGYTF
>16|TRBD2|-|TRBV5-1|TRBJ2-1
TGCGCCAGCAGCTTCCCCCTAGCGGGAGTGGGCAATGAGCAGTTCTTC
CASSFPLAGVGNEQFF
>15|-|-|TRBV6-2/TRBV6-3|TRBJ2-1
TGTGCCAGCAGTGACCTCTTGGGGTCAGACAATGAGCAGTTCTTC
CASSDLLGSDNEQFF
>13|-|-|TRBV28|TRBJ2-3
TGTGCCAGCAGTGCCAGACTGCAAGATACGCAGTATTTT
CASSARLQDTQYF
>15|-|-|TRBV28|TRBJ2-5
TGTGCCAGCAGTTTACCACGACAGGTCCAAGAGACCCAGTACTTC
CASSLPRQVQETQYF
>14|TRBD1|once|TRBV7-9|TRBJ2-5
TGTGCCAGCAGGCTATGGGACAGTGAAGAGACCCAGTACTTC
CASRLWDSEETQYF
>13|TRBD1|-|TRBV6-2/TRBV6-3|TRBJ1-2
TGTGCCAGCAGCCTGACAGGGAACTATGGCTACACCTTC
CASSLTGNYGYTF
>17|-|-|TRBV20-1|TRBJ1-6
TGCAGTGCTAGTAGGGCCACAGAGGATTTCTATAATTCACCCCTCCACTTT
CSASRATEDFYNSPLHF
>15|-|-|TRBV11-2|TRBJ2-5
TGTGCCAGCAGCGCCACCGTGGTTTCGCAAGAGACCCAGTACTTC
CASSATVVSQETQYF
>14|-|-|TRBV6-6|TRBJ1-2
TGTGCCAGCAGTTACTCGATGGCCGGCGGAGGCTACACCTTC
CASSYSMAGGGYTF
>15|TRBD1|-|TRBV6-1|TRBJ2-5
TGTGCCAGCAGTGAAGCGCTGGGACAGGGCTGGACCCAGTACTTC
CASSEALGQGWTQYF
>12|-|-|TRBV5-1|TRBJ2-1
TGCGCCAGCAGCTTGACTAGCTATGAGCAGTTCTTC
CASSLTSYEQFF
>15|TRBD1|-|TRBV2|TRBJ1-5
TGTGCCAGCAGTGGGGGACAGGGGTTCGGTCAGCCCCAGCATTTT
CASSGGQGFGQPQHF
>16|-|-|TRBV11-2|TRBJ2-3
TGTGCCAGCAGCACCTGGGACTCTGGAGACACAGATACGCAGTATTTT
CASSTWDSGDTDTQYF
>14|-|-|TRBV5-1|TRBJ2-1
TGCGCCAGCAGCAGGGTGGGCTCCTACAATGAGCAGTTCTTC
CASSRVGSYNEQFF
>21|TRBD2|-|TRBV7-8|TRBJ2-2
TGTGCCAGCAGCCCAAACCGACTACCGGGACTAGCGGGAGGGTCGACCGGGGAGCTGTTTTTT
CASSPNRLPGLAGGSTGELFF
>15|-|-|TRBV5-6|TRBJ2-5
TGTGCCAGCAGCTTGGGCAGTTGGGGGCAAGAGACCCAGTACTTC
CASSLGSWGQETQYF
>13|-|-|TRBV7-8|TRBJ1-2
TGTGCCAGCAGCTTAAGGACTGAGTATGGCTACACCTTC
CASSLRTEYGYTF
>16|-|once|TRBV21-1|TRBJ2-1
TGTGCCAGCAGCAAAGATATGGGTAGAGGAGACAATGAGCAGTTCTTC
CASSKDMGRGDNEQFF
>16|TRBD2|-|TRBV5-4|TRBJ2-3
TGTGCCAGCAGCTTGGGAGCGGGAAGGTCCACAGATACGCAGTATTTT
CASSLGAGRSTDTQYF
>14|TRBD1|-|TRBV4-3|TRBJ1-4
TGCGCCAGCAGCCCGGGACAGGGAGTCGAAAAACTGTTTTTT
CASSPGQGVEKLFF
>16|TRBD2|once|TRBV6-4|TRBJ2-1
TGTGCCAGCAGTGACGTGCCGGGGGGTAACTACAATGAGCAGTTCTTC
CASSDVPGGNYNEQFF
>13|-|-|TRBV5-1|TRBJ2-7
TGCGCCAGCAGCATACAGGGTTCCTACGAGCAGTACTTC
CASSIQGSYEQYF
>14|-|few|TRBV7-2|TRBJ2-2
TGTGCCAGCAGCTCGTCTCTGAACACCGGGGAGCTGTTTTTT
CASSSSLNTGELFF
>14|TRBD2|-|TRBV4-3|TRBJ2-7
TGCGCCAGCAGCCAAGGGGAGGGAACCTACGAGCAGTACTTC
CASSQGEGTYEQYF
>15|-|-|TRBV28|TRBJ2-7
TGTGCCAGCTCTAGAGACGACCGGCGGCCACACGAGCAGTACTTC
CASSRDDRRPHEQYF